One TCR beta chain is described in this entry. V dropped 0 bases and J dropped 6; count of bases not matched to a gene: 11. Per the germline V gene, CDR1 is SGDLS and CDR2 is YYNGEE. CDR3 length: 17 residues. Sequenced by immunoSEQ multiplex PCR; TCRdb stores in-frame clones only, minus some. Of fewer than 90,000 clones in the sample, roughly 94% were seen once. The sample comes from a study of T cell changes during pregnancy in multiple sclerosis. The clonotype comes from a female donor in good health, enrolled as a control in a pregnancy study. Here the sequenced sample was peripheral blood, taken after pregnancy. The chain links TRBV9 to TRBJ1-5; TRBD1 agrees at 8 bases. CDR3 amino acids: CASSVGERRGQSQPQHF. In DNA form, the CDR3 reads TGTGCCAGCAGCGTAGGAGAGCGCAGGGGGCAGAGTCAGCCCCAGCATTTT.